This T cell receptor (beta chain) was identified during a study of metastatic and nonmetastatic thyroid tumors. Study summary: Samples came from malignant and benign thyroid patients, and repertoires were compared across blood and tumor or nodule tissue.

TCRdb re-clonotyped the PCR reads through MiXCR. The table shows 20,000 to 30,000 clones, with approximately 19% occurring only once. Before thyroid surgery, none of the patients had received any treatment. Trimming removed 1 base from V and 8 bases from J, with 14 bases in between. Germline loops: CDR1 GTSNPN, CDR2 SVGIG (reference sequence). This CDR3 is built from 13 residues. At least ten counts were recorded for this clone. The gene calls are TRBV30 and TRBJ1-2; D may be TRBD1 (5 bases). Sequenced input: blood. This TCR was sampled from a male donor with papillary thyroid cancer or a benign thyroid nodule (not recorded which). Some clones in this sample may be carry-over from other donors' samples. The CDR3 DNA follows: TGTGCCTGGAGTGGTTTAACAGGAATCGGCTACACCTTC. Translated: CAWSGLTGIGYTF.